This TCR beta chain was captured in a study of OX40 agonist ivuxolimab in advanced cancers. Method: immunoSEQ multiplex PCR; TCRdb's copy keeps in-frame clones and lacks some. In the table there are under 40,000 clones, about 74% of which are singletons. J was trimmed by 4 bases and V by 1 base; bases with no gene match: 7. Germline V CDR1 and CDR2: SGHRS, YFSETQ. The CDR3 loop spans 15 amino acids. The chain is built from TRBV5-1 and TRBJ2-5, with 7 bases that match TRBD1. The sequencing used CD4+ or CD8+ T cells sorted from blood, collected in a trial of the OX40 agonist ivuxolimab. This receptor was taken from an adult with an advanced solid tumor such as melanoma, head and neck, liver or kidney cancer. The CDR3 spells CASSLRDSLGETQYF. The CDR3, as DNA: TGCGCCAGCAGCTTGCGGGACAGCCTTGGAGAGACCCAGTACTTC. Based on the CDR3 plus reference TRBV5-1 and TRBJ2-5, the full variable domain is KAGVTQTPRYLIKTRGQQVTLSCSPISGHRSVSWYQQTPGQGLQFLFEYFSETQRNKGNFPGRFSGRQFSNSRSEMNVSTLELGDSALYLCASSLRDSLGETQYFGPGTRLLVL.